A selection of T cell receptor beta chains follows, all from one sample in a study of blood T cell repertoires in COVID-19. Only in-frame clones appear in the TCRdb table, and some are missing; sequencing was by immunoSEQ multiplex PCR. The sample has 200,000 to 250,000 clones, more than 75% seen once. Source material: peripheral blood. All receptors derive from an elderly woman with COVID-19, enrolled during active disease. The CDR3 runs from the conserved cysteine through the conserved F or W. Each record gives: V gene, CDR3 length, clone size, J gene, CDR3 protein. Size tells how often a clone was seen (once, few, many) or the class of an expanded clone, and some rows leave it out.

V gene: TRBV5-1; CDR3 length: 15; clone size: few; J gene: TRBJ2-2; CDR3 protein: CASSPAGKGTGELFF
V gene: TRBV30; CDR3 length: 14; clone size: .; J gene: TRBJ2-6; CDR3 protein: CAGRTFSGANVLTF
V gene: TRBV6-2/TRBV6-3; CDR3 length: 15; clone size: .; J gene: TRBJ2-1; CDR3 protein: CASSYQGLVSTEQFF
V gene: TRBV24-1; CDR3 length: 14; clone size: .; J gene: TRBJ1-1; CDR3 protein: CATSDLVRGRLAFF
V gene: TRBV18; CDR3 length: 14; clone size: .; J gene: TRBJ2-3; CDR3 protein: CASSPTNFRDTQYF
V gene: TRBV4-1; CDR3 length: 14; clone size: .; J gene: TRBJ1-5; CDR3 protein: CASSQVGGVQPQHF
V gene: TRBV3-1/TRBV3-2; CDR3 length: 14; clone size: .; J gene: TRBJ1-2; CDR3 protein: CASSAGTGVGGYTF
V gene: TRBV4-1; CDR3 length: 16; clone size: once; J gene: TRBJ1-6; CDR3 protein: CASSQARQGTRSPLHF
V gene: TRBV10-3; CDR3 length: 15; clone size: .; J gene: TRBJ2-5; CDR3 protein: CAISDRDRVQETQYF
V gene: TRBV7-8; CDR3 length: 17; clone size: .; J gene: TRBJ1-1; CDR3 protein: CASLAYGQGRRGTEAFF
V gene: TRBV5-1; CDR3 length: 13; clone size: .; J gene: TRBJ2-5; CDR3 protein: CASSLGGGETQYF
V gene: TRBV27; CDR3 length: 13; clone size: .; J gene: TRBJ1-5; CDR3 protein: CASRLGQSGPQHF
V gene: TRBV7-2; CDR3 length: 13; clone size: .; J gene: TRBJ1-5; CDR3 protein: CASSFDRAQPQHF
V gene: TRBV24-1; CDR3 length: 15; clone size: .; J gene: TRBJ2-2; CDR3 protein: CATPGEDRGTGELFF
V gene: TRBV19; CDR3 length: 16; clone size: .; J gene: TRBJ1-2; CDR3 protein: CASSASSGTYNYGYTF
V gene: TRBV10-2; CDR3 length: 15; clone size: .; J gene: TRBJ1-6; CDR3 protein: CASGEGSSYNSPLHF
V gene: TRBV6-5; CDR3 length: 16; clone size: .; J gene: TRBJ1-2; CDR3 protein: CASSYGQGAFYYGYTF
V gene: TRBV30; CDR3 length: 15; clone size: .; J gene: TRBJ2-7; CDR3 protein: CAWSVPHQGRHEQYF
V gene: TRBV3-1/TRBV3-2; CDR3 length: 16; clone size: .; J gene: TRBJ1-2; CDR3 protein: CASSPGQGSGYYGYTF
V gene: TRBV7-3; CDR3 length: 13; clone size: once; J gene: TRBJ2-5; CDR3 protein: CASSLTHQETQYF
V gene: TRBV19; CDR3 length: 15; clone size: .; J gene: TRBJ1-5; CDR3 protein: CASSIVAKGGQPQHF
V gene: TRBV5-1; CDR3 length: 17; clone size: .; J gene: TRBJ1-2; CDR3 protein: CASSPQGAPGANYGYTF
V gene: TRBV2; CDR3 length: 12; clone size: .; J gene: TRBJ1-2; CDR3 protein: CASSASGNGYTF